Only a few counts were recorded for the clone carrying this TCR beta chain. This entry is derived from a study of T cells after yellow fever vaccination. Overall study context: SMART-Seq v4 Ultra Low Input prepared the low-cell-number fractions.

Trimming took off 3 bases at V and 3 bases at J, with 9 bases between the two ends. CDR3 length: 13 residues. Per germline, CDR1 SGHVS and CDR2 FQNEAQ. TCRdb re-analysed the 5' RACE reads in MiXCR, keeping a single row per CDR3 protein. This sample has around 300,000 distinct CDR3 sequences, with around 4.3% found just once. This receptor was obtained from a young man who received the YFV17D yellow fever vaccine. The sequencing used PBMCs, collected 15 days after the yellow fever booster vaccination. V is TRBV7-8 and J is TRBJ2-7, with D possibly matching TRBD1 (5 bases). CDR3 loop: CASSFAGRYEQYV. The CDR3 DNA sequence: TGTGCCAGCAGCTTCGCAGGGCGCTACGAGCAGTACGTC.